The 23 T cell receptor beta chains given below trace back to one sample, sequenced in a study of blood T cell repertoires in COVID-19. The data were produced by immunoSEQ multiplex PCR, yet TCRdb's version contains in-frame clones alone and is incomplete. The repertoire includes approximately 240,000 clones, 85% to 90% of them detected once, and over 3% sits in the top ten. Material for sequencing was PBMCs or T cells enriched from blood (not recorded which). Receptors were obtained from a woman younger than 30 in a cohort exposed to, infected with or recovered from COVID-19 (not recorded which).

This chain links TRBV5-1 with TRBJ1-2; 7 positions match TRBD1. V shed 2 bases and J 4 bases; nucleotides not matched to a gene: 2. The CDR3 contains 13 residues. CDR1 and CDR2 (germline): SGHRS, YFSETQ. This CDR3 reads CASSLPGGYGYTF. The CDR3 DNA follows: TGCGCCAGCAGCTTACCAGGGGGCTATGGCTACACCTTC.

This clone was counted many times. The V call is TRBV19, the J call TRBJ1-5; tentative D call: TRBD1 (5 bases). Per germline, CDR1 LNHDA and CDR2 SQIVND (reference sequence). Trimming removed 5 bases from V and 4 bases from J, with 15 bases in between. This CDR3 comprises 15 residues. The CDR3 DNA is TGTGCCAGTAGTCCCCTTCTGGGGGGTAATCAGCCCCAGCATTTT. Translating it yields CASSPLLGGNQPQHF.

V gene TRBV7-2 combines with J gene TRBJ2-7; tentatively, D is TRBD2 (6 bases). Trimming took 4 bases from V and 3 from J, leaving 10 bases between them. Per the germline V gene, CDR1 is SGHTA and CDR2 is FQGNSA. The CDR3 loop spans 13 amino acids. DNA for the CDR3: TGTGCCAGCAGCTCACGGACTAACTACGAGCAGTACTTC. This codes for CASSSRTNYEQYF.

The CDR3 DNA sequence: TGTGCCACCGGCCTAGCGGGAGGGCCTGGCGGGGAGCTGTTTTTT. Protein product: CATGLAGGPGGELFF. The rearrangement links TRBV24-1 to TRBJ2-2; 12 nucleotides match TRBD2. Germline loops: CDR1 KGHDR, CDR2 SFDVKD. CDR3 length equals 15 residues. Trimming took 9 bases from V and 7 from J; bases not matched to a gene: 8.

The chain carries TRBV29-1 and TRBJ1-5; weak D call: TRBD1 (6 bases). Trimming cost V 3 bases and J 3 bases, with 9 bases left between them. CDR1 SQVTM and CDR2 ANQGSEA come from the germline V gene. The CDR3 is 13 residues long. CDR3 in DNA: TGCAGCGTTGAGACAGGTCTCAATCAGCCCCAGCATTTT. Translating it yields CSVETGLNQPQHF. Looking up the rest from reference TRBV29-1 and TRBJ1-5 gives the full variable domain: SAVISQKPSRDICQRGTSLTIQCQVDSQVTMMFWYRQQPGQSLTLIATANQGSEATYESGFVIDKFPISRPNLTFSTLTVSNMSPEDSSIYLCSVETGLNQPQHFGDGTRLSIL.

The rearrangement links TRBV27 to TRBJ1-5, with TRBD1 matching over 8 bases. The V segment lost 6 bases and the J segment 4 bases; nucleotides outside the gene matches: 8. Germline CDR1 and CDR2: MNHEY and SMNVEV (reference sequence). This CDR3 has 15 amino acids. The CDR3 spells CASRALTGANQPQHF. The DNA for the CDR3 is TGTGCCAGCAGAGCCCTGACAGGGGCTAATCAGCCCCAGCATTTT.

This chain joins TRBV28 and TRBJ1-5; 8 nucleotides line up with TRBD1. Losses at the gene ends were 8 bases for V and 6 bases for J; bases not matched to a gene: 9. This CDR3 has 14 amino acids. Germline assignment: CDR1 MDHEN and CDR2 SYDVKM. The CDR3 sequence: CASLAGGEVQPQHF. CDR3 DNA: TGTGCCAGCCTGGCAGGGGGCGAGGTTCAGCCCCAGCATTTT.

CDR3 bases: TGCGCCAGCAGCTCCGGACTAGGGGAGCAGCCCCAGCATTTT. This translates into CASSSGLGEQPQHF. The chain couples TRBV5-1 to TRBJ1-5, with D perhaps matching TRBD1 (5 bases). This CDR3 spans 14 amino acids. Trimming took 3 bases from V and 7 from J, leaving 14 bases between them. Germline V CDR1 and CDR2: SGHRS, YFSETQ.

This rearrangement joins TRBV19 to TRBJ1-1, with D uncertain. The CDR3 totals 14 residues. The ends were cut back, 6 bases at V and 1 base at J, with 12 bases in the middle. The germline CDR1 and CDR2 sequences are LNHDA and SQIVND (reference sequence). CDR3 sequence reads: CASRMTSTNTEAFF. CDR3 nucleotides: TGTGCCAGTAGAATGACATCCACGAACACTGAAGCTTTCTTT.

This chain connects TRBV2 to TRBJ1-1, with 7 bases matching TRBD1. V dropped 6 bases and J dropped 7; count of bases not matched to a gene: 5. The CDR3 covers 12 residues. The germline V gene has CDR1 SNHLY and CDR2 FYNNEI. The CDR3 sequence: CASRGQIYEAFF. CDR3 coding DNA: TGTGCCAGCAGGGGACAGATCTATGAAGCTTTCTTT.

The chain employs TRBV5-1 and TRBJ2-3, with no clear D. This CDR3 region has 13 residues. Trimming stripped 0 bases from V and 1 base from J, with 3 bases between. In germline, CDR1 is SGHRS, CDR2 YFSETQ. The DNA of the CDR3 is TGCGCCAGCAGCTTGGGAGGCACAGATACGCAGTATTTT. Protein: CASSLGGTDTQYF.

J is TRBJ1-3 and V is TRBV12-5, with unresolved D. The CDR3 is 13 residues long. V lost 3 bases and J 4 bases, leaving 7 bases between the germline ends. Per germline, CDR1 LGHNT and CDR2 FRNRAP. The CDR3 reads CASGLEEGNTIYF. The CDR3 DNA is TGTGCTAGTGGTTTAGAAGAGGGAAACACCATATATTTT.

The chain uses TRBV2 and TRBJ1-3; D may be TRBD1 (6 bases). The length of the CDR3 is 16 residues. Germline V CDR1 and CDR2: SNHLY, FYNNEI. The ends were cut back, 7 bases at V and 0 bases at J, with 16 bases in the middle. The CDR3 reads CASTEQTGHSGNTIYF. CDR3 sequence (DNA): TGTGCCAGCACCGAACAGACGGGACACTCTGGAAACACCATATATTTT.

The V and J genes are TRBV14 and TRBJ1-3, with TRBD1 matching 8 bases. Trimming removed 4 bases from V and 2 bases from J; junction bases left unmatched: 4. In germline, CDR1 is SGHDN, CDR2 FVKESK. CDR3 size: 15 residues. The CDR3 loop is CASSPLTGAGNTIYF. The CDR3 nucleotides are TGTGCCAGCAGCCCTTTGACAGGGGCTGGAAACACCATATATTTT.

This chain links TRBV10-1 with TRBJ2-2; 9 bases agree with TRBD2. Germline V CDR1 and CDR2: WNHNN, SYGVQD (reference sequence). This CDR3 is built from 16 residues. With V trimmed by 3 bases and J by 7 bases, 9 bases remained unmatched. The CDR3 region has the DNA TGCGCCAGCAGTGACGGTAGCGGGAGACGTAGCGGGGAGCTGTTTTTT. It yields the protein CASSDGSGRRSGELFF.

This rearrangement joins TRBV12-3 or TRBV12-4 to TRBJ1-4, with D uncertain. Trimming removed 6 bases at V and 12 bases at J, with 11 bases between. There are 11 residues in the CDR3. CDR3 DNA: TGTGCCAGCAGCCTCAGGAGGCAACTGTTTTTT. Translating gives CASSLRRQLFF.

The V call is TRBV18, the J call TRBJ2-3, with 11 bases aligning to TRBD2. J was trimmed by 5 bases and V by 3 bases; bases with no gene match: 7. The CDR3 loop spans 16 amino acids. CDR1 and CDR2 from the germline V gene are KGHSH and LQKENI. The CDR3 protein is CASSPISGGARDTQYF. In nucleotides, the CDR3 is TGTGCCAGCTCACCGATTAGCGGGGGGGCTAGAGATACGCAGTATTTT.

J is TRBJ1-1 and V is TRBV19, with D possibly TRBD1 on 5 matching bases. Trimming took 0 bases from V and 3 from J, leaving 14 bases between them. CDR1 and CDR2 from the germline V gene are LNHDA and SQIVND (reference sequence). There are 16 residues in the CDR3. The CDR3 DNA sequence: TGTGCCAGTAGTATAGATCTGACGGGGGGATACACTGAAGCTTTCTTT. This codes for CASSIDLTGGYTEAFF.

The rearrangement links TRBV6-5 to TRBJ2-5; D is possibly TRBD1 (6 bases). From germline, CDR1 is MNHEY and CDR2 SVGAGI. The CDR3 is 14 amino acids. The ends were cut back, 7 bases at V and 4 bases at J, with 16 bases in the middle. CDR3 nucleotide sequence: TGTGCCAGCACCGAAGGCCAGGGGCTAGAGACCCAGTACTTC. Translated: CASTEGQGLETQYF.

This chain links TRBV5-4 with TRBJ2-7; D unresolved. The CDR3 has 13 amino acids. Trimming removed 0 bases from V and 3 bases from J, with 7 bases in between. Germline values: CDR1 SGHNT, CDR2 YYREEE (reference sequence). The CDR3 nucleotides are TGTGCCAGCAGCTTGGGGCACCACTACGAGCAGTACTTC. Translated: CASSLGHHYEQYF.

The chain joins TRBV10-1 to TRBJ2-5, with a weak D call TRBD1 (6 bases). V lost 3 bases to trimming and J lost 5 bases, with 16 bases between them. The CDR3 loop spans 15 amino acids. In germline, CDR1 is WNHNN, CDR2 SYGVQD (reference sequence). CDR3 in DNA: TGCGCCAGCAGTGACGACAGGTTCGGCCGGGAGACCCAGTACTTC. Translation: CASSDDRFGRETQYF.

The V and J genes are TRBV7-6 and TRBJ2-7; the match to TRBD2 covers 7 bases. Per germline, CDR1 SGHVS and CDR2 FNYEAQ. V lost 5 bases and J lost 5; bases outside the gene matches: 6. This CDR3 contains 13 residues. This CDR3 is CASSKRAGDEQYF. In DNA, the CDR3 is TGTGCCAGCAGCAAAAGGGCGGGAGACGAGCAGTACTTC. Looking up the rest from reference TRBV7-6 and TRBJ2-7 gives the full variable domain: GAGVSQSPRYKVTKRGQDVALRCDPISGHVSLYWYRQALGQGPEFLTYFNYEAQQDKSGLPNDRFSAERPEGSISTLTIQRTEQRDSAMYRCASSKRAGDEQYFGPGTRLTVT.

This sequence joins TRBV19 and TRBJ1-2; D unresolved. V lost 8 bases, J lost 5 bases, and 9 bases lay in between. The CDR3 contains 11 residues. CDR1 and CDR2 from the germline V gene are LNHDA and SQIVND (reference sequence). The CDR3 loop reads CASWGGYGYTF. The CDR3, as DNA: TGTGCCAGTTGGGGAGGGTATGGCTACACCTTC.